This T cell receptor (beta chain) was profiled in a study of blood T cell repertoires in COVID-19. Adults between about 18 and 95 years of age took part from 20 to 25 US areas. The repertoire was sequenced with immunoSEQ multiplex PCR; TCRdb's copy has only in-frame clones and lacks some. Among some 180,000 clones listed, 75% to 90% were seen once. Germline values: CDR1 SEHNR, CDR2 FQNEAQ (reference sequence). The CDR3 is made up of 13 amino acids. V was clipped by 4 bases and J by 5 bases, with 11 bases between them. The J gene is TRBJ2-5, the V gene TRBV7-9, with D hard to call. Sequenced material: PBMCs or T cells enriched from blood (not recorded which). The sequence came from a man aged 35 to 55 who had recovered from COVID-19. The CDR3 sequence is CASSSTGVETQYF. In DNA form, the CDR3 reads TGTGCCAGCAGCTCCACCGGAGTGGAGACCCAGTACTTC.